Listed below are T cell receptor beta chains from one sample, sequenced in a study of response to subunit inactivated influenza vaccine. TCRdb used MiXCR to reprocess the RT-PCR reads, holding one entry per CDR3 protein. The sample holds 500,000 to 600,000 distinct CDR3 sequences, 10% to 15% seen once. This material consisted of PBMCs from blood, taken roughly 48 days after vaccination. Source of these receptors: a man in his fifties or sixties who received an inactivated influenza vaccine. Both conserved end residues are part of each CDR3.

J gene: TRBJ2-3; V gene: TRBV7-2; CDR3 protein: CASSELAGGSTDTQYF
J gene: TRBJ1-1; V gene: TRBV7-9; CDR3 protein: CASSPENWDTEAFF
J gene: TRBJ2-3; V gene: TRBV2; CDR3 protein: CASTPDPGLGTDTQYF
J gene: TRBJ1-2; V gene: TRBV6-2/TRBV6-3; CDR3 protein: CASKQGGGYTF
J gene: TRBJ2-7; V gene: TRBV29-1; CDR3 protein: CSATTAPSYEQYF
J gene: TRBJ2-1; V gene: TRBV3-1; CDR3 protein: CASSQGTGEVYNEQFF
J gene: TRBJ2-2; V gene: TRBV2; CDR3 protein: CASSVKINTGELFF
J gene: TRBJ2-2; V gene: TRBV9; CDR3 protein: CASSASGGNTGELFF
J gene: TRBJ1-1; V gene: TRBV6-1; CDR3 protein: CASRTGGGTEAFF
J gene: TRBJ2-3; V gene: TRBV5-1; CDR3 protein: CASSTPGQGSTDTQYF
J gene: TRBJ2-1; V gene: TRBV18; CDR3 protein: CASSPPKGIYNEQFF
J gene: TRBJ2-7; V gene: TRBV2; CDR3 protein: CASSEFRGSSYEQYF
J gene: TRBJ2-1; V gene: TRBV7-3; CDR3 protein: CASSLSSGSSNEQFF
J gene: TRBJ1-3; V gene: TRBV18; CDR3 protein: CASSPRTVSGNTIYF
J gene: TRBJ2-7; V gene: TRBV9; CDR3 protein: CASSPLLAGDGEQYF
J gene: TRBJ2-1; V gene: TRBV10-3; CDR3 protein: CAISLDSFEQFF
J gene: TRBJ2-2; V gene: TRBV7-9; CDR3 protein: CASSRQGNVGELFF
J gene: TRBJ2-2; V gene: TRBV11-2; CDR3 protein: CASSLGTLNTGELFF
J gene: TRBJ2-7; V gene: TRBV5-1; CDR3 protein: CASSAKQSLGDYEQYF
J gene: TRBJ2-7; V gene: TRBV20-1; CDR3 protein: CSASPQLSSYEQYF
J gene: TRBJ2-1; V gene: TRBV7-2; CDR3 protein: CASSFGQAGSNEQFF
J gene: TRBJ2-5; V gene: TRBV12-3/TRBV12-4; CDR3 protein: CASSVAGGSETQYF
J gene: TRBJ2-3; V gene: TRBV5-1; CDR3 protein: CASSFGLAGLEATDTQYF
J gene: TRBJ2-5; V gene: TRBV5-6; CDR3 protein: CASSLPGLRETQYF
J gene: TRBJ2-7; V gene: TRBV7-3; CDR3 protein: CASAPRASGSDEQYF
J gene: TRBJ2-1; V gene: TRBV10-3; CDR3 protein: CAISEGLNEQFF
J gene: TRBJ2-5; V gene: TRBV29-1; CDR3 protein: CSVRLAEFQETQYF
J gene: TRBJ2-3; V gene: TRBV7-9; CDR3 protein: CASSPDLDTQYF
J gene: TRBJ2-2; V gene: TRBV28; CDR3 protein: CASSFGLSNTGELFF
J gene: TRBJ2-5; V gene: TRBV21-1; CDR3 protein: CASSRMIQETQYF
J gene: TRBJ2-1; V gene: TRBV5-1; CDR3 protein: CANRILAGHNEQFF
J gene: TRBJ1-6; V gene: TRBV7-2; CDR3 protein: CASSADLNSPLHF
J gene: TRBJ1-5; V gene: TRBV19; CDR3 protein: CASSATEAVQPQHF
J gene: TRBJ2-1; V gene: TRBV7-2; CDR3 protein: CASSFASGRLYNEQFF
J gene: TRBJ2-7; V gene: TRBV4-3; CDR3 protein: CASSQDRGTGYEQYF
J gene: TRBJ2-3; V gene: TRBV12-3/TRBV12-4; CDR3 protein: CASSSWTRRTDTQYF
J gene: TRBJ1-1; V gene: TRBV28; CDR3 protein: CASSNPGQGIAEAFF
J gene: TRBJ1-5; V gene: TRBV20-1; CDR3 protein: CSAREGGAQQPQHF
J gene: TRBJ2-7; V gene: TRBV29-1; CDR3 protein: CSVEGLGPSSYEQYF
J gene: TRBJ2-3; V gene: TRBV5-8; CDR3 protein: CASSPGPPRDTQYF
J gene: TRBJ2-5; V gene: TRBV7-9; CDR3 protein: CASRQTKGNQETQYF
J gene: TRBJ2-1; V gene: TRBV6-6; CDR3 protein: CASSYPGFF
J gene: TRBJ2-3; V gene: TRBV14; CDR3 protein: CASSPFSGGGSTDTQYF
J gene: TRBJ2-7; V gene: TRBV29-1; CDR3 protein: CSVYSGYEQYF
J gene: TRBJ2-5; V gene: TRBV20-1; CDR3 protein: CSANLGGGVETQYF
J gene: TRBJ2-3; V gene: TRBV6-1; CDR3 protein: CASTPMGARTDTQYF
J gene: TRBJ2-2; V gene: TRBV6-5; CDR3 protein: CASSYFGIDTGELFF
J gene: TRBJ2-1; V gene: TRBV20-1; CDR3 protein: CSATGLAGYAEQFF
J gene: TRBJ2-1; V gene: TRBV6-2/TRBV6-3; CDR3 protein: CASRESGLFLNEQFF
J gene: TRBJ2-1; V gene: TRBV24-1; CDR3 protein: CATSESGTPPFDEQFF
J gene: TRBJ2-7; V gene: TRBV12-3/TRBV12-4; CDR3 protein: CASSLVLFGESSYEQYF